This TCR beta chain came from a study of T cell responses to AZD1222 COVID-19 vaccine. In the study overall: Second-dose timings of about 4 or about 12 weeks were pooled.

From germline, CDR1 is MNHEY and CDR2 SMNVEV (reference sequence). The CDR3 totals 15 residues. The J segment lost 3 bases and the V segment lost 6 bases, leaving 7 bases of the junction unmatched. This clone has a single count. Its target is not known. The method was immunoSEQ multiplex PCR; TCRdb's version includes in-frame clones alone and lacks a portion of them. Of 110,000 to 150,000 clones listed, 89% are singletons. Study-wide results and limits: Repertoire sampling occurred only after the peak T cell response. Seropositivity was recorded at baseline in only a handful of AZD1222 recipients.

The chain links TRBV27 to TRBJ2-7; 11 bases are shared with TRBD2. Sample: peripheral blood, taken on day 0 of AZD1222 vaccination. This TCR derives from an adult in good health. CDR3 protein: CASRSTSGRFYEQYF. CDR3 sequence (DNA): TGTGCCAGCAGATCTACTAGCGGGAGATTCTACGAGCAGTACTTC.